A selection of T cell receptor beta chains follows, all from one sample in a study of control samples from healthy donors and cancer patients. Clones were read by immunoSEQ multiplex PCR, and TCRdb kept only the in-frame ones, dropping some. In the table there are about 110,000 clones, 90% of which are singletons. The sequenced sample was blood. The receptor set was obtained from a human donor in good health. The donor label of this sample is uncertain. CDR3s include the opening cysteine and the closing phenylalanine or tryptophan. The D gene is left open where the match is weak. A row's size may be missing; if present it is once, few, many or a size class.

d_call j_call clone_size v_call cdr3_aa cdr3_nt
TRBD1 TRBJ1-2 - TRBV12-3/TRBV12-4 CASRDRRYGYTF TGTGCCAGCCGGGACAGGCGCTATGGCTACACCTTC
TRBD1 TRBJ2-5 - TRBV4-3 CASSQEGQGAGETQYF TGCGCCAGCAGCCAAGAGGGACAGGGGGCGGGAGAGACCCAGTACTTC
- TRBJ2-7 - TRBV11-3 CASSRTRGGEQYF TGTGCCAGCAGCCGTACTAGGGGGGGCGAGCAGTACTTC
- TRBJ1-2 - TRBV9 CASSTQSPGGGYTF TGTGCCAGCAGCACCCAGTCTCCGGGGGGGGGCTACACCTTC
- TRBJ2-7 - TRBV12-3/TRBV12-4 CASSHYVAYEQYF TGTGCCAGCAGTCATTACGTCGCCTACGAGCAGTACTTC
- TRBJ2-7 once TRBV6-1 CASSERTTVYEQYF TGTGCCAGCAGTGAAAGGACAACCGTCTACGAGCAGTACTTC
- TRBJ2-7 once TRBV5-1 CASSLVGNYEQYF TGCGCCAGCAGCTTGGTTGGGAACTACGAGCAGTACTTC
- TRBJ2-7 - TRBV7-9 CASSPGGPIYEQYF TGTGCCAGCAGCCCGGGTGGGCCCATCTACGAGCAGTACTTC
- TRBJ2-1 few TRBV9 CASSVRGPSGNEQFF TGTGCCAGCAGCGTACGGGGCCCTAGTGGCAATGAGCAGTTCTTC
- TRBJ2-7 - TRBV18 CASSPGQLYEQYF TGTGCCAGCTCACCAGGGCAGCTCTACGAGCAGTACTTC
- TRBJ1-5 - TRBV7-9 CASSSLGKNQPQHF TGTGCCAGCAGCTCCCTGGGGAAAAATCAGCCCCAGCATTTT
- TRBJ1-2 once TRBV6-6 CASLPDGRGGYTF TGTGCCAGCCTCCCCGATGGGCGAGGTGGCTACACCTTC
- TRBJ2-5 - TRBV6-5 CASSYTTVPQETQYF TGTGCCAGCAGTTACACGACAGTCCCCCAAGAGACCCAGTACTTC
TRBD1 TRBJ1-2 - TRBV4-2 CASSPNDAAGGAGYTF TGTGCCAGCAGCCCCAATGACGCAGCAGGGGGCGCAGGCTACACCTTC
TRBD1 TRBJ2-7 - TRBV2 CASTEWTGKIEQYF TGTGCCAGCACAGAATGGACAGGGAAGATCGAGCAGTACTTC
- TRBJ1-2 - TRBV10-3 CAISGGSYGYTF TGTGCCATCAGTGGGGGCAGCTATGGCTACACCTTC
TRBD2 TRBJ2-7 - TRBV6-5 CASSNGLAGIYEQYF TGTGCCAGCAGTAACGGACTAGCGGGGATCTACGAGCAGTACTTC
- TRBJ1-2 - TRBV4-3 CASSQDRGFNYGYTF TGCGCCAGCAGCCAAGATAGAGGCTTCAACTATGGCTACACCTTC
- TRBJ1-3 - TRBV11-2 CASSPYRPMAPRNTIYF TGTGCCAGCAGCCCATATCGTCCAATGGCCCCTAGAAACACCATATATTTT
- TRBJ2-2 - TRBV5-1 CASSLAAGTGHRELFF TGCGCCAGCAGCTTGGCCGCCGGGACGGGGCACCGGGAGCTGTTTTTT
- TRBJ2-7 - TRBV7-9 CASSLRVYEQYF TGTGCCAGCAGCTTGCGGGTATACGAGCAGTACTTC
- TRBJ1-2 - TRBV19 CASSIKYKARESSGYTF TGTGCCAGTAGTATAAAGTATAAAGCCAGGGAGTCGAGCGGCTACACCTTC
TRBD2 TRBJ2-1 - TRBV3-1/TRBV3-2 CASSRQVLAGGNEQFF TGTGCCAGCAGCCGCCAAGTCCTAGCGGGGGGAAATGAGCAGTTCTTC
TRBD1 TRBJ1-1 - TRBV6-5 CASSTGTGNTEAFF TGTGCCAGCAGTACCGGGACAGGGAACACTGAAGCTTTCTTT
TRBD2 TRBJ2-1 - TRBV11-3 CASSPRLAGASSYNEQFF TGTGCCAGCAGCCCGCGACTAGCGGGAGCGAGCTCCTACAATGAGCAGTTCTTC
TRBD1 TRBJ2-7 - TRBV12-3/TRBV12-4 CASSSGQPYEQYF TGTGCCAGCAGTTCGGGACAGCCCTACGAGCAGTACTTC
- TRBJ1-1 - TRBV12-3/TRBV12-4 CASTPQGNTEAFF TGTGCCAGCACCCCGCAGGGGAACACTGAAGCTTTCTTT
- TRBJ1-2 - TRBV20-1 CSASSGKANYGYTF TGCAGTGCTAGTTCTGGGAAAGCTAACTATGGCTACACCTTC
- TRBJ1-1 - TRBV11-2 CASSRRGDEAFF TGTGCCAGCAGCCGTCGGGGGGATGAAGCTTTCTTT
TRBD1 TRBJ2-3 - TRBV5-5 CASTGQGWTDTQYF TGTGCCAGCACCGGACAGGGGTGGACAGATACGCAGTATTTT
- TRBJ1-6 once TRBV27 CASSLRAGGNSPLHF TGTGCCAGCAGTTTAAGGGCAGGAGGCAATTCACCCCTCCACTTT
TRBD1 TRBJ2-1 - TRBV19 CASGGQGGYNNEQFF TGTGCCAGTGGGGGACAGGGGGGGTATAACAATGAGCAGTTCTTC
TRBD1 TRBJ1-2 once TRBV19 CASSIYTGGAGYGYTF TGTGCCAGTAGTATTTACACAGGGGGCGCAGGGTATGGCTACACCTTC
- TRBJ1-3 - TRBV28 CASSPEGGAYGNTIYF TGTGCCAGCAGTCCGGAGGGGGGCGCATATGGAAACACCATATATTTT
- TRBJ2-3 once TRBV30 CAWSSGAGYDTQYF TGTGCCTGGAGTTCGGGCGCAGGATACGATACGCAGTATTTT
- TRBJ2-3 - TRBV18 CASSQRAGDSDTQYF TGTGCCAGCTCACAAAGGGCAGGGGATTCAGATACGCAGTATTTT
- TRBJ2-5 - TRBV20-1 CSASASQGGAETQYF TGCAGTGCTAGTGCATCTCAGGGGGGGGCAGAGACCCAGTACTTC
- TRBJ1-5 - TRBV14 CASSQDRGQPQHF TGTGCCAGCAGCCAAGATCGGGGACAGCCCCAGCATTTT
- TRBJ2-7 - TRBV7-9 CASSLIIGLDAYEQYF TGTGCCAGCAGCTTAATCATAGGTCTGGATGCCTACGAGCAGTACTTC
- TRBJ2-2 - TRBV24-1 CATRGIGNTGELFF TGTGCCACTAGGGGGATCGGGAACACCGGGGAGCTGTTTTTT
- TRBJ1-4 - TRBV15 CATSSAPIGGNNEKLFF TGTGCCACCAGCAGTGCCCCAATAGGGGGAAATAATGAAAAACTGTTTTTT
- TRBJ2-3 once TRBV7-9 CASSSIGSTDTQYF TGTGCCAGCAGCTCAATTGGTAGCACAGATACGCAGTATTTT
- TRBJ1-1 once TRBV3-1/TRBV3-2 CASSQELYTEAFF TGTGCCAGCAGCCAAGAGTTATACACTGAAGCTTTCTTT
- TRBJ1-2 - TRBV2 CASSLSDGYGYTF TGTGCCAGCAGCCTCTCCGACGGCTATGGCTACACCTTC
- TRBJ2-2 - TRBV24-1 CATSDPSPKGILNTGELFF TGTGCCACCAGTGATCCCTCGCCCAAGGGGATTCTGAACACCGGGGAGCTGTTTTTT
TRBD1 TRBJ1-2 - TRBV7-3 CASSAGTGGKGYGYTF TGTGCCAGCAGCGCAGGGACAGGGGGAAAGGGGTATGGCTACACCTTC
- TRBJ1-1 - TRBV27 CASSSPTEAFF TGTGCCAGCAGTAGTCCCACTGAAGCTTTCTTT
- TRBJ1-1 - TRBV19 CASSIDGTEAFF TGTGCCAGTAGTATTGATGGAACTGAAGCTTTCTTT
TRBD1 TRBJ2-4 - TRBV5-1 CASQRDRGNIQYF TGCGCCAGCCAGCGGGACAGGGGGAACATTCAGTACTTC
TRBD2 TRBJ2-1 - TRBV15 CASRGGGATNEQFF TGTGCCTCCCGGGGCGGGGGGGCCACCAATGAGCAGTTCTTC
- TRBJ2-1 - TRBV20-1 CSASRGSSYNEQFF TGCAGTGCTAGTCGGGGGAGCTCCTACAATGAGCAGTTCTTC
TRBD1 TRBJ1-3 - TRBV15 CATSPIQGGGNTIYF TGTGCCACCAGCCCAATACAGGGGGGAGGAAACACCATATATTTT
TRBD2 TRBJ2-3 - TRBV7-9 CASSLARGGSADTQYF TGTGCCAGCAGCTTAGCGCGGGGGGGCAGCGCAGATACGCAGTATTTT
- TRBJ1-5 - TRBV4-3 CASSQDLNQPQHF TGCGCCAGCAGCCAAGATCTGAATCAGCCCCAGCATTTT